These 21 T cell receptor beta chains share one sample of origin, sequenced in a study of early T cells in non-severe SARS-CoV-2 infection. TCRdb used MiXCR to reprocess the 5' RACE reads, holding one entry per CDR3 protein. The sample contains over 70,000 distinct CDR3 sequences, approximately 15% of which appear only once. The sequenced material came from whole blood. Source of these receptors: an adult who was a healthcare worker with PCR-confirmed SARS-CoV-2 infection or an uninfected control (not recorded which).

This clonotype has just a few counts. The rearrangement uses TRBV20-1 and TRBJ1-1; no firm D call. This CDR3 spans 12 amino acids. V was trimmed by 2 bases and J by 1 base, leaving 5 bases between them. Germline V gene lookup returns CDR1 DFQATT and CDR2 SNEGSKA (reference sequence). CDR3 loop: CSARRKNTEAFF. The CDR3 DNA follows: TGCAGTGCTAGACGGAAGAACACTGAAGCTTTCTTT.

This clonotype was counted between two and nine times. V usage is TRBV21-1 and J usage is TRBJ2-1. TRBV21-1 is a documented pseudogene. The CDR3 length is 15 residues. The CDR3 region has the DNA TGTGCCAGCAGCAAAGTGGACCGAGGCAACCATGAGCAGTTCTTC. Translated: CASSKVDRGNHEQFF.

This clonotype was observed a handful of times. J is TRBJ1-1 and V is TRBV28, with D unclear. CDR3 length: 14 amino acids. V dropped 2 bases and J dropped 3 bases, with 10 bases sitting between them. Germline values: CDR1 MDHEN, CDR2 SYDVKM. CDR3 nucleotides: TGTGCCAGCAGTTTAAGAGTAGAGTACACTGAAGCTTTCTTT. As protein: CASSLRVEYTEAFF.

V gene TRBV30 combines with J gene TRBJ1-2; perhaps TRBD1 as D (5 bases). Trimming shortened V by 1 base and J by 3 bases, and 18 bases separated the two germline ends. Germline V lookup: CDR1 GTSNPN, CDR2 SVGIG (reference sequence). The CDR3 has 16 amino acids. The CDR3 coding sequence is TGTGCCTGGAGTGCTCCCGGGGGTCCCGCGGACTATGGCTACACCTTC. It encodes CAWSAPGGPADYGYTF.

The rearrangement links TRBV12-3 or TRBV12-4 to TRBJ1-1; the match to TRBD1 covers 7 bases. With 5 bases clipped from V and 11 bases from J, the junction kept 11 bases outside the gene matches. The CDR3 has 13 residues. The CDR3 DNA follows: TGTGCCAGCAGTCGGGACAGCCAACGGGGTGCTTTCTTT. This codes for CASSRDSQRGAFF.

In DNA form, the CDR3 reads TGCAGCGTCGCGACAGGGGGTTATGAGCAGTTCTTC. Amino acids: CSVATGGYEQFF. V and J are TRBV29-1 and TRBJ2-1, with 9 bases aligning to TRBD1. The CDR3 extends over 12 amino acids. The V and J ends lost 6 bases and 8 bases, in that order; junction bases with no gene match: 5. Germline V gene data show CDR1 as SQVTM and CDR2 as ANQGSEA.

The rearrangement joins TRBV11-2 to TRBJ2-3; TRBD1 or TRBD2 may be the D gene (6 bases each). Germline V gene lookup returns CDR1 SGHAT and CDR2 FQNNGV. The CDR3 is made up of 17 amino acids. The V gene lost 5 bases and the J gene lost 2 bases, with 20 bases spanning the gap. In DNA form, the CDR3 reads TGTGCCAGCAGCACACCCCCACTAGGGGGGTTCACAGATACGCAGTATTTT. It encodes CASSTPPLGGFTDTQYF. Full variable domain (remainder filled in from reference TRBV11-2 and TRBJ2-3): EAGVAQSPRYKIIEKRQSVAFWCNPISGHATLYWYQQILGQGPKLLIQFQNNGVVDDSQLPKDRFSAERLKGVDSTLKIQPAKLEDSAVYLCASSTPPLGGFTDTQYFGPGTRLTVL.

The chain carries TRBV6-2 or TRBV6-3 and TRBJ2-7; 15 nucleotides line up with TRBD2. Germline values: CDR1 MNHEY, CDR2 SVGEGT. Trimming cost V 8 bases and J 5 bases; bases outside gene matches: 7. This CDR3 spans 15 amino acids. The CDR3 DNA reads as TGTGCCAGCTTTTCCGGGACTAGCGGGAGGAACGAGCAGTACTTC. This codes for CASFSGTSGRNEQYF.

This CDR3 reads CASTFAGVNPNEQFF. CDR3 nucleotide sequence: TGTGCCAGCACTTTCGCGGGAGTCAATCCCAATGAGCAGTTCTTC. V is TRBV2 and J is TRBJ2-1, with 7 bases matching TRBD2. V lost 7 bases, J lost 6 bases, and 12 bases stayed unmatched. The CDR3 extends over 15 amino acids. Germline loops: CDR1 SNHLY, CDR2 FYNNEI. Full variable domain (remainder filled in from reference TRBV2 and TRBJ2-1): EPEVTQTPSHQVTQMGQEVILRCVPISNHLYFYWYRQILGQKVEFLVSFYNNEISEKSEIFDDQFSVERPDGSNFTLKIRSTKLEDSAMYFCASTFAGVNPNEQFFGPGTRLTVL.

This clonotype appeared many times. This chain joins TRBV7-6 and TRBJ2-1, with D maybe TRBD1 (5 bases). V was cut by 1 base and J by 10 bases, with 5 bases left in between. CDR1 is SGHVS, CDR2 FNYEAQ, per germline. The CDR3 is made up of 11 amino acids. CDR3 in amino acids: CASSLEGEQFF. CDR3 nucleotide sequence: TGTGCCAGCAGCTTAGAGGGGGAGCAGTTCTTC.

The chain carries TRBV2 and TRBJ2-7, with D uncertain. The germline gives CDR1 SNHLY, CDR2 FYNNEI. The CDR3 extends over 10 amino acids. V was trimmed by 8 bases and J by 2 bases, leaving 4 bases between them. The CDR3 DNA follows: TGTGCCAGCCTCGCCTACGAGCAGTACTTC. Protein sequence: CASLAYEQYF.

This chain uses TRBV6-2 or TRBV6-3 with TRBJ2-5; D remains ambiguous. From germline, CDR1 is MNHEY and CDR2 SVGEGT. V gave up 3 bases and J gave up 4 bases, with 3 bases separating them. CDR3 length: 11 amino acids. The CDR3 sequence: CASSYAETQYF. CDR3 nucleotide sequence: TGTGCCAGCAGTTATGCAGAGACCCAGTACTTC.

This clonotype was recorded a few times. The chain couples TRBV30 to TRBJ1-1, with D unresolved. CDR1 is GTSNPN, CDR2 SVGIG, per germline (reference sequence). Between the trimmed V and J ends, which lost 3 bases and 0 bases, there was a span of 5 bases. CDR3 length equals 12 residues. CDR3 DNA sequence: TGTGCCTGGAGCGCAGTGAACACTGAAGCTTTCTTT. It is translated as CAWSAVNTEAFF.

The chain couples TRBV18 to TRBJ2-7; 8 positions agree with TRBD1. There are 16 residues in the CDR3. Looked up from germline, CDR1 is KGHSH and CDR2 is LQKENI. Trimming took 5 bases from V and 2 from J; bases not matched to a gene: 11. CDR3 region: CASSSTTARGPYEQYF. CDR3 DNA: TGTGCCAGCTCATCTACCACGGCCAGGGGGCCCTACGAGCAGTACTTC.

This clonotype was observed a few times. The chain employs TRBV7-9 and TRBJ1-1; TRBD1 is a possible D gene (5 bases). V shed 1 base and J shed 13 bases, with 25 bases lying between them. The length of the CDR3 is 16 residues. Germline V lookup: CDR1 SEHNR, CDR2 FQNEAQ (reference sequence). The CDR3 nucleotides read TGTGCCAGCAGCTTAGAGTGGTTGGGGCGAGAAGAGAGGGATTTCTTT. The encoded protein is CASSLEWLGREERDFF. Based on the CDR3 plus reference TRBV7-9 and TRBJ1-1, the full variable domain is DTGVSQNPRHKITKRGQNVTFRCDPISEHNRLYWYRQTLGQGPEFLTYFQNEAQLEKSRLLSDRFSAERPKGSFSTLEIQRTEQGDSAMYLCASSLEWLGREERDFFGQGTRLTVV.

V gene TRBV18 combines with J gene TRBJ2-7; 11 bases map to TRBD2. With V trimmed by 4 bases and J by 2 bases, 1 base remained unmatched. This CDR3 has 14 amino acids. CDR1 and CDR2 (germline): KGHSH, LQKENI. CDR3 in DNA: TGTGCCAGCTCACTTAGCGGGAGGGCCTACGAGCAGTACTTC. This codes for CASSLSGRAYEQYF. The full variable domain, completed using reference TRBV18 and TRBJ2-7, is NAGVMQNPRHLVRRRGQEARLRCSPMKGHSHVYWYRQLPEEGLKFMVYLQKENIIDESGMPKERFSAEFPKEGPSILRIQQVVRGDSAAYFCASSLSGRAYEQYFGPGTRLTVT.

The chain has TRBV28 and TRBJ2-7; D is ambiguous. The CDR3 runs 12 residues. V gave up 3 bases and J gave up 7 bases, with 10 bases separating them. Germline V gene sequence: CDR1 MDHEN, CDR2 SYDVKM. The CDR3 loop is CASSFSSYEQYF. CDR3 DNA: TGTGCCAGCAGTTTCTCTTCGTATGAGCAGTACTTC.

The gene calls are TRBV19 and TRBJ2-5; D is tentatively TRBD1 or TRBD2 (6 bases each). The CDR3 is 16 residues long. Trimming left V 4 bases short and J 5 bases short, with 20 bases between. The germline CDR1 and CDR2 sequences are LNHDA and SQIVND (reference sequence). The CDR3 here is CASSTGTGALPETQYF. The CDR3 nucleotides are TGTGCCAGTAGTACCGGGACGGGGGCCCTCCCGGAGACCCAGTACTTC.

This clonotype occurred a few times. This rearrangement joins TRBV27 to TRBJ1-3; maybe TRBD1 (5 bases). Deletions cut 2 bases from V and 8 bases from J, with 10 bases between. Germline CDR1 is MNHEY and CDR2 is SMNVEV (reference sequence). The CDR3 has 13 amino acids. CDR3: CASSLGGADTIYF. CDR3 in DNA: TGTGCCAGCAGTTTAGGAGGGGCGGACACCATATATTTT.

This clonotype was counted between two and nine times. The chain uses TRBV6-1 and TRBJ2-1; either TRBD1 or TRBD2 may supply D (7 bases each). Germline CDR1 MNHNS, CDR2 SASEGT. The CDR3 extends over 22 amino acids. V was pared by 0 bases and J by 0 bases, with 27 bases between. CDR3 residues: CASSEAGSFGRGGRSSYNEQFF. CDR3 DNA: TGTGCCAGCAGTGAAGCGGGGAGCTTTGGCAGGGGGGGGCGAAGCTCCTACAATGAGCAGTTCTTC.

The chain couples TRBV11-2 to TRBJ1-2; D possibly corresponds to TRBD1 (5 bases). This CDR3 comprises 12 residues. Between the trimmed V and J ends, which lost 4 bases and 5 bases, there was a span of 8 bases. Germline V gene sequence: CDR1 SGHAT, CDR2 FQNNGV. The CDR3 DNA is TGTGCCAGCAGCTCTGGGGGGTATGGCTACACCTTC. Its protein is CASSSGGYGYTF.